This T cell receptor (beta chain) was identified in a study of patients and donors after allogeneic stem cell transplantation. This clonotype turned up a few times. TCRdb independently ran MiXCR on the RT-PCR reads; one entry per CDR3 protein. Here the sample spans more than 150,000 distinct CDR3 sequences, less than 45% being singletons. V dropped 0 bases and J dropped 3 bases, with 14 bases sitting between them. The CDR3 is 16 residues long. Germline V gene lookup returns CDR1 LGHNA and CDR2 YSLEER. Sequencing was carried out using blood, either unsorted or a sorted T cell fraction (not recorded which). The chain employs TRBV4-3 and TRBJ1-1; D remains unclear. The sequence was collected from a human donor who was either an allogeneic HSCT recipient or a stem cell or donor lymphocyte infusion donor (not recorded which). It is not recorded whose cells these are; they may come from a transplant donor. The CDR3 reads CASSQDEGLGDTEAFF. The CDR3 nucleotides read TGCGCCAGCAGCCAAGACGAGGGTTTGGGAGACACTGAAGCTTTCTTT.